What follows are 20 T cell receptor beta chains derived from one specimen sequenced in a study of blood T cells in healthy people across ages. It was with a sample-barcoded 5' primer and a J-beta primer mix that a second PCR of about 7 to 12 cycles was run. TCRdb redid the calling of the 5' RACE reads with MiXCR, one entry per CDR3 protein. The data contain 1.5 million to 2 million distinct CDR3 sequences, 39% of them singletons. The sequencing input was blood. The receptor source for this set is a human donor in good health.

This clonotype was picked up a small number of times. The chain employs TRBV6-5 and TRBJ1-4; D is uncertain. The CDR3 runs 15 residues. Germline V lookup: CDR1 MNHEY, CDR2 SVGAGI. V lost 6 bases and J 8 bases, leaving 19 bases between the germline ends. The CDR3 region is CASSPTTFVGEKLFF. In DNA form, the CDR3 reads TGTGCCAGCAGCCCGACTACTTTCGTAGGAGAAAAACTGTTTTTT.

This chain links TRBV7-2 with TRBJ2-6; no firm D call. V lost 2 bases and J 0 bases, leaving 5 bases between the germline ends. The CDR3 length is 15 residues. Germline-derived CDR1 and CDR2 are SGHTA and FQGNSA. The CDR3 DNA reads as TGTACCAGCAGCTTAATCAGCTCTGGGGCCAACGTCCTGACTTTC. Amino acids: CTSSLISSGANVLTF.

This clonotype was seen a handful of times. The rearrangement links TRBV27 to TRBJ2-7, with 10 bases matching TRBD1. Germline lookup yields CDR1 MNHEY and CDR2 SMNVEV (reference sequence). V trimming: 3 bases; J trimming: 6 bases; junction bases outside the gene matches: 5. The CDR3 spans 14 residues. The DNA of the CDR3 is TGTGCCAGCAGTTTTGAGACAGGGGGCCGCGAGCAGTACTTC. This gives the protein CASSFETGGREQYF.

The chain combines TRBV7-2 with TRBJ2-1; possible D gene TRBD1, 5 bases. The CDR3 loop spans 14 amino acids. With 4 bases removed from V and 8 bases from J, the gap between germline ends came to 15 bases. Per the germline V gene, CDR1 is SGHTA and CDR2 is FQGNSA. In DNA, the CDR3 is TGTGCCAGCAGCTCGAGGTGGGGCCAAGATGAGCAGTTCTTC. It is translated as CASSSRWGQDEQFF.

The chain links TRBV28 to TRBJ2-3; the match to TRBD1 covers 12 bases. Germline V gene lookup returns CDR1 MDHEN and CDR2 SYDVKM. This CDR3 is 16 amino acids long. After removal of 7 bases from V and 4 bases from J, the junction contained 9 bases not matched to a gene. CDR3 nucleotides: TGTGCCAGCACCCCCCCTGGGACAGGGGGCTCAGATACGCAGTATTTT. Its translation: CASTPPGTGGSDTQYF.

The chain links TRBV30 to TRBJ2-7; the D is unclear. The CDR3 runs to 11 residues. Germline lookup yields CDR1 GTSNPN and CDR2 SVGIG (reference sequence). V lost 0 bases and J 6 bases, leaving 6 bases between the germline ends. Here the CDR3 reads CAWSVPGEQYF. In nucleotides, the CDR3 is TGTGCCTGGAGTGTACCTGGCGAGCAGTACTTC.

V usage is TRBV12-3 or TRBV12-4 and J usage is TRBJ2-1; D gene uncertain. The ends were cut back, 0 bases at V and 10 bases at J, with 10 bases in the middle. CDR3 length equals 13 residues. The chain's CDR3 is CASSLASRSEQFF. DNA for the CDR3: TGTGCCAGCAGTTTAGCTTCTCGCTCAGAGCAGTTCTTC.

A few counts support this clonotype. The chain couples TRBV20-1 to TRBJ1-5, with D maybe TRBD1 (5 bases). Looked up from germline, CDR1 is DFQATT and CDR2 is SNEGSKA (reference sequence). This CDR3 has 15 amino acids. The V gene lost 5 bases and the J gene lost 2 bases, with 16 bases spanning the gap. This chain's CDR3 is CSAHSGRWGNQPQHF. The CDR3 DNA is TGCAGTGCTCACTCAGGGCGGTGGGGCAATCAGCCCCAGCATTTT.

Comment on this clonotype: A read error may produce the germline difference seen at one junction end. J is TRBJ2-7 and V is TRBV7-4; D gene uncertain. This CDR3 spans 12 amino acids. Looked up from germline, CDR1 is SGHVT and CDR2 is SQSDAQ. CDR3 in amino acids: CASNLGVYEQYF. The CDR3 DNA is TGTGCCAGCAACTTAGGAGTGTACGAGCAGTACTTC.

The CDR3 region is CASSISPMNTEAFF. The CDR3 nucleotides are TGTGCCAGCAGTATTTCGCCGATGAACACTGAAGCTTTCTTT. The V call is TRBV12-3 or TRBV12-4, the J call TRBJ1-1, with D unclear. V lost 5 bases, J lost 0 bases, and 10 bases lay in between. The length of the CDR3 is 14 residues.

This clonotype was seen ten or more times. The chain links TRBV29-1 to TRBJ2-3; unclear D gene. This CDR3 is built from 16 residues. Trimming shortened V by 1 base and J by 0 bases, and 14 bases separated the two germline ends. CDR1 SQVTM and CDR2 ANQGSEA come from the germline V gene. CDR3 nucleotides: TGCAGCGTTGAAGGTTATGTAAAGGGTAGCACAGATACGCAGTATTTT. As protein: CSVEGYVKGSTDTQYF.

The rearrangement joins TRBV7-9 to TRBJ2-5, with 7 nucleotides matching TRBD1. Germline CDR1 and CDR2: SEHNR and FQNEAQ (reference sequence). The CDR3 length is 15 residues. J gave up 3 bases and V 5 bases, and 9 bases lay outside the gene matches. The chain's CDR3 is CASSRDPTGKETQYF. Here the CDR3 DNA reads TGTGCCAGCAGCCGGGACCCGACAGGGAAAGAGACCCAGTACTTC.

This clonotype was found a few times. The chain carries TRBV20-1 and TRBJ1-4; 7 bases are shared with TRBD1. Germline V gene data show CDR1 as DFQATT and CDR2 as SNEGSKA (reference sequence). The CDR3 consists of 14 residues. Unmatched junction bases numbered 9, after V lost 6 bases and J lost 5 bases. The CDR3 is CSATTGAQNEKLFF. For the CDR3, the DNA is TGCAGTGCCACAACAGGGGCACAGAATGAAAAACTGTTTTTT.

This clonotype was picked up one time. The V gene is TRBV7-2, the J gene TRBJ2-1; 10 bases are shared with TRBD2. Germline CDR1 reads SGHTA; CDR2 reads FQGNSA. V lost 6 bases, J lost 1 base, and 9 bases stayed unmatched. The CDR3 covers 17 residues. In nucleotides, the CDR3 is TGTGCCAGCAGTGGTAGCGGGGGGTTCCCTTCCTACAATGAGCAGTTCTTC. It encodes CASSGSGGFPSYNEQFF.

With regard to this clonotype: One end of the junction fails to match germline, which may point to a read error. The chain combines TRBV12-3 or TRBV12-4 with TRBJ2-7, with TRBD2 matching over 8 bases. This CDR3 has 14 amino acids. This chain's CDR3 is CASSRGGSSCEQYF. The CDR3 region has the DNA TGTGCCAGCAGCCGCGGGGGGAGCTCCTGCGAGCAGTACTTC.

Points on this clonotype: This CDR3 fails to terminate in the conserved phenylalanine or tryptophan, so it likely reflects a read error. V and J are TRBV30 and TRBJ2-1; TRBD2 matches 13 bases. The CDR3 has 16 amino acids. Germline V CDR1 and CDR2: GTSNPN, SVGIG (reference sequence). The junction had 11 bases not matched to a gene; V was cut back by 3 bases and J by 9 bases. CDR3 region: CAWRTGTSGTRGEQFC. The DNA of the CDR3 is TGTGCCTGGAGGACCGGGACTAGCGGGACTAGGGGTGAGCAGTTCTGC.

The V call is TRBV5-1, the J call TRBJ2-4; possibly TRBD2 for D (5 bases). Germline CDR1 is SGHRS and CDR2 is YFSETQ. V shed 4 bases and J shed 7 bases, with 18 bases lying between them. The CDR3 is made up of 15 amino acids. CDR3: CASSRGRDWENIQYF. The CDR3 DNA sequence: TGCGCCAGCAGCCGTGGCCGTGATTGGGAGAACATTCAGTACTTC.

This clonotype came up many times. The chain employs TRBV27 and TRBJ2-1; TRBD2 matches 8 bases. Germline loops: CDR1 MNHEY, CDR2 SMNVEV (reference sequence). CDR3 length: 16 residues. V lost 6 bases to trimming and J lost 0 bases; unmatched junction nucleotides: 7. The CDR3 is CASSLSAGGSYNEQFF. Written as DNA, the CDR3 is TGTGCCAGCAGCTTGTCCGCGGGGGGCTCCTACAATGAGCAGTTCTTC.

The chain joins TRBV20-1 to TRBJ2-1; 7 positions match TRBD2. CDR3 length: 16 residues. V lost 1 base to trimming and J lost 1 base; unmatched junction nucleotides: 7. Per the germline V gene, CDR1 is DFQATT and CDR2 is SNEGSKA (reference sequence). The CDR3 region has the DNA TGCAGTGCTAGAGCAGCGACTAGCCTGTCCTACAATGAGCAGTTCTTC. Amino acid sequence: CSARAATSLSYNEQFF.

This clonotype was seen only a few times. The V call is TRBV14, the J call TRBJ2-7, with D maybe TRBD2 (6 bases). The CDR3 consists of 15 residues. Per germline, CDR1 SGHDN and CDR2 FVKESK. With 3 bases removed from V and 0 bases from J, the gap between germline ends came to 12 bases. For the CDR3, the DNA is TGTGCCAGCAGCCATTGGGACTCCCGCTCCTACGAGCAGTACTTC. Encoded protein: CASSHWDSRSYEQYF.